This T cell receptor beta chain was identified in a study of shared T cell receptors in the human thymus. V was trimmed by 3 bases and J by 3 bases, leaving 11 bases between them. Per the germline V gene, CDR1 is SGHNT and CDR2 is YENEEA. The CDR3 is 14 amino acids. Libraries were prepared by immunoSEQ multiplex PCR; TCRdb keeps only in-frame clonotypes and omits some of them. Here the sample spans just under 550,000 clones, about 80% being singletons. These same records also appear under a second study, on human thymus T cells. That paper notes: Healthy Finnish infants undergoing corrective surgery for congenital heart defects were the donors. Thymic samples were excised during corrective heart operations. Gene usage for V and J segments appeared biased in thymic and blood repertoires. Related research found strongly overlapping thymic repertoires in unrelated individuals.

The material sequenced was thymocytes. This sequence originates from a boy under three years old with a congenital heart defect. The rearrangement uses TRBV11-3 and TRBJ1-1; D is undetermined. CDR3 sequence (DNA): TGTGCCAGCAGCTTCGACAAGAGTTACACTGAAGCTTTCTTT. It encodes CASSFDKSYTEAFF.